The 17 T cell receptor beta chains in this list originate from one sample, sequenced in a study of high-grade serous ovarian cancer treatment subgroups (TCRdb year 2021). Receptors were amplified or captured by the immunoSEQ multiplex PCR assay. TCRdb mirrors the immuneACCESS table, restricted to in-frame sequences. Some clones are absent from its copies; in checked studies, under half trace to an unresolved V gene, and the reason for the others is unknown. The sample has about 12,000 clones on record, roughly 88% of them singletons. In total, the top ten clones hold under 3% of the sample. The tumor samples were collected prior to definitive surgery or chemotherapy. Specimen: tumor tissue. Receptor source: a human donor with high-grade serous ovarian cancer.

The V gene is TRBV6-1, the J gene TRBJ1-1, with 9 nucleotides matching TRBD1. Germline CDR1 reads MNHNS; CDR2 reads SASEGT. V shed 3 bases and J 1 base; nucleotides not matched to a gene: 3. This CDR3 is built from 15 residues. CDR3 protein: CASSDRGQGNTEAFF. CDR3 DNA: TGTGCCAGCAGTGACCGGGGACAGGGGAACACTGAAGCTTTCTTT.

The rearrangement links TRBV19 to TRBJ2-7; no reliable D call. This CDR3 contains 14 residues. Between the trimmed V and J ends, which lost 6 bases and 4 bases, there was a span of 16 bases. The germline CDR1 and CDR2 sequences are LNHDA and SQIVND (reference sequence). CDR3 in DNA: TGTGCCAGTAGGCTTAAGGACGGGCCATACGAGCAGTACTTC. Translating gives CASRLKDGPYEQYF.

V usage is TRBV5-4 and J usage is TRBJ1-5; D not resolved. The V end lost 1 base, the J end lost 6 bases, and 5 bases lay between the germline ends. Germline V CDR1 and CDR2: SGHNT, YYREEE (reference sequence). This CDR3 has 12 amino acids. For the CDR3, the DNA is TGTGCCAGCAGCTTGCTAGGTCAGCCCCAGCATTTT. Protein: CASSLLGQPQHF.

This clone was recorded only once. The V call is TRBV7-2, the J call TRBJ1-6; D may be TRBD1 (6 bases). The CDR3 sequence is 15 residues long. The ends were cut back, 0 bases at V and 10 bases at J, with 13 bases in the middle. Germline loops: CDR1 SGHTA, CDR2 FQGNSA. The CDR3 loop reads CASSLAHREGSPLHF. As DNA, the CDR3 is TGTGCCAGCAGCTTAGCGCACAGGGAGGGGTCACCCCTCCACTTT.

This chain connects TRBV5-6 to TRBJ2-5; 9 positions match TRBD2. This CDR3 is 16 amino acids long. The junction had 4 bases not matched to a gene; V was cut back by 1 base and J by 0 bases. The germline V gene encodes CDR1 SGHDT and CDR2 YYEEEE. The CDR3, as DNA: TGTGCCAGCAGCTTGCCCCTAGCGGGGTACCAAGAGACCCAGTACTTC. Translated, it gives CASSLPLAGYQETQYF.

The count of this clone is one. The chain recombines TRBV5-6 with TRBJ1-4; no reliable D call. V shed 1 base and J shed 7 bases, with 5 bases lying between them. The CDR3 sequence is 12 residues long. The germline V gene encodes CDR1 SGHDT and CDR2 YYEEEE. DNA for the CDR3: TGTGCCAGCAGCTTGCTAGGTGAAAAACTGTTTTTT. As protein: CASSLLGEKLFF.

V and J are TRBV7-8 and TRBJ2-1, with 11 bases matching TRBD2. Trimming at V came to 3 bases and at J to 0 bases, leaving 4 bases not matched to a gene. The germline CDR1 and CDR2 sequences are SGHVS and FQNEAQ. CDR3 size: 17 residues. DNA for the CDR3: TGTGCCAGCAGCTTGCGACTAGCGGGGAACTCCTACAATGAGCAGTTCTTC. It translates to CASSLRLAGNSYNEQFF.

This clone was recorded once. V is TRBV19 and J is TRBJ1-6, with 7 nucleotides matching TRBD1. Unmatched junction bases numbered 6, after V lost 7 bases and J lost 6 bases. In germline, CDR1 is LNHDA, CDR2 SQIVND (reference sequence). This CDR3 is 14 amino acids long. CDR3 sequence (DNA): TGTGCCAGTACCCCAGGGACAGCTAATTCACCCCTCCACTTT. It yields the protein CASTPGTANSPLHF.

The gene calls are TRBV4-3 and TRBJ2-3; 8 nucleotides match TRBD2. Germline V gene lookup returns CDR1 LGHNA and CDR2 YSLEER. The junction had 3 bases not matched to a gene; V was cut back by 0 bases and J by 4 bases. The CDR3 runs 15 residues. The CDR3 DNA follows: TGCGCCAGCAGCCAAGAACGGGGGGGCCCAGATACGCAGTATTTT. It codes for CASSQERGGPDTQYF.

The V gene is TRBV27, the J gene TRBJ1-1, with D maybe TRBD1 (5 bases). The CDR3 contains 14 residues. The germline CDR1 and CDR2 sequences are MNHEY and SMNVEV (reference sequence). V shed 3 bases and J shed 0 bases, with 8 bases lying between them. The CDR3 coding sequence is TGTGCCAGCAGTTTCCGACAGTTGAACACTGAAGCTTTCTTT. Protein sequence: CASSFRQLNTEAFF.

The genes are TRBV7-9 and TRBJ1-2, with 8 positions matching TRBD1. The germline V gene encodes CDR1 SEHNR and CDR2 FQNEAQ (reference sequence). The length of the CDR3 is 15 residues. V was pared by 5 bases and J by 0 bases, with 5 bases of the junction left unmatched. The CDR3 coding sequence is TGTGCCAGCAGCGAAGGGACAGGTACTAACTATGGCTACACCTTC. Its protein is CASSEGTGTNYGYTF.

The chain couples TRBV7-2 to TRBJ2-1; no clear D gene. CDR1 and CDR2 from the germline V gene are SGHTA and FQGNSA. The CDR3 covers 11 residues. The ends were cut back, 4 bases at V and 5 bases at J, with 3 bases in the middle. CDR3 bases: TGTGCCAGCAGCTCGCACAATGAGCAGTTCTTC. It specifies CASSSHNEQFF.

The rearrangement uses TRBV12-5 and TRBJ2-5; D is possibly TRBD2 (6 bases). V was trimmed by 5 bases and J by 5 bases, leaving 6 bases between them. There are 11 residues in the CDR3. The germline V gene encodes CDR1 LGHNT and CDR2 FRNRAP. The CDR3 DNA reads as TGTGCTAGTGGTCGGGGGGAGACCCAGTACTTC. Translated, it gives CASGRGETQYF.

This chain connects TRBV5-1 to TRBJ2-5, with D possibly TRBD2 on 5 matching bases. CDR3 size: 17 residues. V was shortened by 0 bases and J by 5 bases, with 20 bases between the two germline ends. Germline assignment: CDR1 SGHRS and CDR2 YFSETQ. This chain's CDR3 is CASSLAPSGTPGETQYF. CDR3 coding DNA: TGCGCCAGCAGCTTGGCCCCGTCGGGCACCCCGGGGGAGACCCAGTACTTC.

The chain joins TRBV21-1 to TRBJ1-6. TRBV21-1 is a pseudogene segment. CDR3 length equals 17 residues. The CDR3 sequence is CASSKEGFEPYNSPLHF. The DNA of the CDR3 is TGTGCCAGCAGCAAAGAAGGGTTCGAACCCTATAATTCACCCCTCCACTTT.

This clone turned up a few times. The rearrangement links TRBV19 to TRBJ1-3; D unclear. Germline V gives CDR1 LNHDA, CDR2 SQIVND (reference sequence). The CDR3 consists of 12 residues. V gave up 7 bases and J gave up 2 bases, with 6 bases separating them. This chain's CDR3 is CASTFAGNTIYF. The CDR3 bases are TGTGCCAGTACCTTTGCTGGAAACACCATATATTTT.

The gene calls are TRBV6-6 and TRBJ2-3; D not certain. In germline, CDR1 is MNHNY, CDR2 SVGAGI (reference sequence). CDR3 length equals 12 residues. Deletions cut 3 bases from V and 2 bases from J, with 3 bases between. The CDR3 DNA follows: TGTGCCAGCAGTTATGACACAGATACGCAGTATTTT. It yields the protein CASSYDTDTQYF.